One and the same sample provided the 10 T cell receptor beta chains below, sequenced in a study of pediatric ulcerative colitis (dated by TCRdb to about 2019). During colonoscopy, one to two pinch biopsies were obtained from the rectum for research. Libraries came from the immunoSEQ multiplex PCR assay. The source is immuneACCESS, and TCRdb retained only in-frame sequences with V and J called. Part of the clones is not carried over; for the studies checked, unresolved V genes explain less than half of this, and the remainder is unexplained. This sample lists around 13,000 clones; approximately 77% were detected once. The ten largest account for 4% to 5% of the sample. Sequencing input: gut tissue. These receptor sequences come from a boy aged 5-17 years who was a control in a study of pediatric ulcerative colitis.

The chain combines TRBV7-9 with TRBJ1-3; 7 bases match TRBD1. CDR3 size: 14 residues. Looked up from germline, CDR1 is SEHNR and CDR2 is FQNEAQ (reference sequence). V lost 3 bases to trimming and J lost 4 bases; unmatched junction nucleotides: 3. The CDR3 nucleotides read TGTGCCAGCAGCTTCACAGGGGACGGAAACACCATATATTTT. Translated: CASSFTGDGNTIYF.

The rearrangement links TRBV15 to TRBJ2-3, with 7 bases fitting TRBD1. V was clipped by 2 bases and J by 6 bases; unmatched bases: 8. CDR1 and CDR2 (germline): LNHNV, YYDKDF (reference sequence). This CDR3 has 15 amino acids. The CDR3 loop is CATSRRQGGSDTQYF. The CDR3 DNA is TGTGCCACCAGCAGACGACAGGGCGGATCCGATACGCAGTATTTT.

A note on this clone: The sample contains more than one DNA sequence encoding this CDR3. The chain links TRBV5-1 to TRBJ2-7, with D possibly TRBD1 on 5 matching bases. The germline gives CDR1 SGHRS, CDR2 YFSETQ. This CDR3 spans 13 amino acids. V was cut by 2 bases and J by 1 base, with 7 bases left in between. The CDR3 bases are TGCGCCAGCAGCTTTGGGGCTTCCTACGAGCAGTACTTC. It encodes CASSFGASYEQYF.

This chain uses TRBV11-3 with TRBJ2-1, with 9 bases that match TRBD1. This CDR3 has 15 residues. Germline V CDR1 and CDR2: SGHNT, YENEEA. V gave up 7 bases and J gave up 6 bases; unmatched junction bases: 10. CDR3 DNA: TGTGCCAGCAACGTAGTAGACAGGGGGTTCAATGAGCAGTTCTTC. This gives the protein CASNVVDRGFNEQFF.

This rearrangement joins TRBV5-1 to TRBJ1-3, with unresolved D. The CDR3 length is 16 residues. Looked up from germline, CDR1 is SGHRS and CDR2 is YFSETQ. V was pared by 0 bases and J by 0 bases, with 10 bases between. The CDR3 coding sequence is TGCGCCAGCAGCTTGGGTCAGGCAAGCTCTGGAAACACCATATATTTT. This gives the protein CASSLGQASSGNTIYF.

A remark on this clone: The sample holds other DNA sequences that translate to the same CDR3. V gene TRBV4-1 combines with J gene TRBJ2-7; the D gene is possibly TRBD2 (6 bases). Per the germline V gene, CDR1 is MGHRA and CDR2 is YSYEKL. The CDR3 has 18 residues. Trimming cost V 0 bases and J 3 bases, with 21 bases left between them. The CDR3 coding sequence is TGCGCCAGCAGCCAAGATACTCTGCGCGGGACGGGATTCTACGAGCAGTACTTC. Translation gives CASSQDTLRGTGFYEQYF.

The chain has TRBV9 and TRBJ2-3; no reliable D call. The V gene's germline CDR1 is SGDLS and CDR2 YYNGEE. This CDR3 is built from 14 residues. The ends were cut back, 0 bases at V and 2 bases at J, with 7 bases in the middle. The CDR3 loop is CASSVGVATDTQYF. CDR3 DNA sequence: TGTGCCAGCAGCGTAGGCGTAGCCACAGATACGCAGTATTTT.

This chain links TRBV18 with TRBJ1-1, with 7 nucleotides matching TRBD1. Germline loops: CDR1 KGHSH, CDR2 LQKENI. V lost 3 bases, J lost 14 bases, and 15 bases stayed unmatched. This CDR3 has 14 amino acids. CDR3 DNA sequence: TGTGCCAGCTCACCGTCTCGGGACAGCGGGGTGGTCTTCTTT. Its protein product is CASSPSRDSGVVFF.

This clone was found once. The V and J genes are TRBV5-1 and TRBJ2-3; D not resolved. The germline CDR1 and CDR2 sequences are SGHRS and YFSETQ. CDR3 length equals 15 residues. The V and J ends lost 0 bases and 1 base respectively, with 9 bases between them. CDR3 loop: CASSLEGRGTDTQYF. CDR3 DNA sequence: TGCGCCAGCAGCTTGGAGGGTAGAGGCACAGATACGCAGTATTTT.

V and J are TRBV18 and TRBJ2-3; D possibly uses TRBD1 or TRBD2 (5 bases each). The V and J ends lost 3 bases and 1 base respectively, with 5 bases between them. The V gene's germline CDR1 is KGHSH and CDR2 LQKENI. CDR3 length equals 13 residues. CDR3: CASSPGGTDTQYF. The CDR3 nucleotides are TGTGCCAGCTCACCGGGGGGCACAGATACGCAGTATTTT.